This T cell receptor (beta chain) originates from a study of blood T cell repertoires in COVID-19. As for the study in general: Samples came from the United States, Italy and Spain, spanning acute and convalescent COVID-19. Sample material is recorded as cDNA or gDNA derived from T cells, B-cell-depleted T cells, or PBMCs.

Trimming removed 4 bases from V and 7 bases from J; junction bases left unmatched: 14. Germline CDR1 LNHDA, CDR2 SQIVND (reference sequence). The CDR3 has 16 residues. Per the original data handling: Quantification of nucleated cells was approximated via reference gene primer amplification. Sequenced by immunoSEQ multiplex PCR; TCRdb stores in-frame clones only, minus some. V, J and clone size derive from that table, while D and trimming were established from the DNA sequence. Counted here are fewer than 85,000 clones, around 80% occurring once; the ten biggest clones make up less than 25%. The TCR comes from a human donor in a cohort sampled during active COVID-19. V gene TRBV19 combines with J gene TRBJ1-2; TRBD1 matches 8 bases. Sequencing used peripheral blood. This chain's CDR3 is CASSTKTGVVLGGYTF. In nucleotides, the CDR3 is TGTGCCAGTAGTACAAAGACAGGGGTCGTCCTTGGTGGCTACACCTTC.